The clone carrying this T cell receptor beta chain came up a few times. Its antigen is unidentified. These data come from a study of T cell responses to AZD1222 COVID-19 vaccine. Findings and caveats of the study: Reportedly, close to half of spike-specific TCRs are directed against unmutated variant regions. It should be noted that donors were predominantly white British and more often female, and clonal diversity was possibly underestimated. Spike-specific TCR breadth and depth went up after people got two AZD1222 doses.

The repertoire was sequenced with immunoSEQ multiplex PCR; TCRdb's copy has only in-frame clones and lacks some. Of about 180,000 clones listed, 85% to 90% are singletons. V shed 5 bases and J 3 bases; nucleotides not matched to a gene: 7. The length of the CDR3 is 15 residues. CDR1 SGHRS and CDR2 YFSETQ come from the germline V gene. This TCR came from an adult who received the MenACWY meningococcal vaccine as a control. V gene TRBV5-1 combines with J gene TRBJ1-1, with 10 bases identical to TRBD1. Sequencing used peripheral blood, obtained 28 days after the second dose of the MenACWY control vaccine. Here the CDR3 DNA reads TGCGCCAGCAGTTTTACCGGGACAGGGGACACTGAAGCTTTCTTT. This codes for CASSFTGTGDTEAFF. Full variable domain (missing parts from reference TRBV5-1 and TRBJ1-1): KAGVTQTPRYLIKTRGQQVTLSCSPISGHRSVSWYQQTPGQGLQFLFEYFSETQRNKGNFPGRFSGRQFSNSRSEMNVSTLELGDSALYLCASSFTGTGDTEAFFGQGTRLTVV.